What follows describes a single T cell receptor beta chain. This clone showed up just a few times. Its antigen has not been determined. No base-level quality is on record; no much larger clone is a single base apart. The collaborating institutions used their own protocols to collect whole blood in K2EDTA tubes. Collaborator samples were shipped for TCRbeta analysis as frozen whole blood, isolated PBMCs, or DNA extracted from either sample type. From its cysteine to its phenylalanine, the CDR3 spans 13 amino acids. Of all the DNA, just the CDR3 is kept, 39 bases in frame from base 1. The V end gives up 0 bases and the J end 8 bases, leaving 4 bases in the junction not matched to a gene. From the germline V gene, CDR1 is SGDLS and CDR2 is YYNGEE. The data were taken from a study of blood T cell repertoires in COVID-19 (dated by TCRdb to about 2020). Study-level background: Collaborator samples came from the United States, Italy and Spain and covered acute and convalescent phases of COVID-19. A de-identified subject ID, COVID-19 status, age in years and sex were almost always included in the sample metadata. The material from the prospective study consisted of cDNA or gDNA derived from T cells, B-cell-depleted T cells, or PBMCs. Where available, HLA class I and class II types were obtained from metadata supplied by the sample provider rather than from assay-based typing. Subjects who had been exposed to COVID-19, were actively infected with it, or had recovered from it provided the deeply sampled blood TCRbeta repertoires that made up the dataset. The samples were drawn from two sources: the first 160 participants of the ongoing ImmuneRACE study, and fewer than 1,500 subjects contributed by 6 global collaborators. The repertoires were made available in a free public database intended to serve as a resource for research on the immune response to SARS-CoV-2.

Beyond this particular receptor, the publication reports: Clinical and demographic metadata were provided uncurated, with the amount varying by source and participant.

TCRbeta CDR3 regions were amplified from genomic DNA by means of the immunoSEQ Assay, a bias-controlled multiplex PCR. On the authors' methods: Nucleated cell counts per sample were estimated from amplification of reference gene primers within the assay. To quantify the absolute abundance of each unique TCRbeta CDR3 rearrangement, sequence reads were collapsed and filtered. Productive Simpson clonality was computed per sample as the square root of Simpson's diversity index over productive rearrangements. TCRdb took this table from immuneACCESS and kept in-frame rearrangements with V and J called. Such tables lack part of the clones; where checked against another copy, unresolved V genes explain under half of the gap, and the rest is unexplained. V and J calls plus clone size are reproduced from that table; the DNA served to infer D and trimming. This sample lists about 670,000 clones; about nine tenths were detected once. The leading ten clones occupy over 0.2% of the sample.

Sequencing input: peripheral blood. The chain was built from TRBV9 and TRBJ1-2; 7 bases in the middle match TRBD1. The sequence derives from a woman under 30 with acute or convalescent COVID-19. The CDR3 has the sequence CASSVGQGNGYTF. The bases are TGTGCCAGCAGCGTAGGACAGGGAAACGGCTACACCTTC. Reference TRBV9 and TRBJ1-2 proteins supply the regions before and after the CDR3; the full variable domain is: DSGVTQTPKHLITATGQRVTLRCSPRSGDLSVYWYQQSLDQGLQFLIQYYNGEERAKGNILERFSAQQFPDLHSELNLSSLELGDSALYFCASSVGQGNGYTFGSGTRLTVV.